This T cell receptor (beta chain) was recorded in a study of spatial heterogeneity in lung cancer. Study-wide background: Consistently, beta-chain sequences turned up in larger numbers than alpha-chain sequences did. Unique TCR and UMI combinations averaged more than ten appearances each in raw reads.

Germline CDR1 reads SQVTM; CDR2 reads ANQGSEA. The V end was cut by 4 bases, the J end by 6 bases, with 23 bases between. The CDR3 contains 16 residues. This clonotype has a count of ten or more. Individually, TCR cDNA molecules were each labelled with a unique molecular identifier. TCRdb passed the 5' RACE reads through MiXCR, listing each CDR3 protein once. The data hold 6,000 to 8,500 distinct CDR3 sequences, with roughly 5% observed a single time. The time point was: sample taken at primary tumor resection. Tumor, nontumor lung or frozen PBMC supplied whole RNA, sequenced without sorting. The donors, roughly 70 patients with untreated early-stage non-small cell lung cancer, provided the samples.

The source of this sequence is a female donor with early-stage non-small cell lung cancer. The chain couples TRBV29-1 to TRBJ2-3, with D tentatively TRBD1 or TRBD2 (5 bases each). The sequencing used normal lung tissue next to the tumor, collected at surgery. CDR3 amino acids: CSVVFVRKGRADTQYF. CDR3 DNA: TGCAGCGTTGTGTTTGTTCGTAAGGGGCGGGCGGATACGCAGTATTTT.